This TCR beta chain was sequenced in a study of response to subunit inactivated influenza vaccine. Study results and caveats: Authors proposed each seasonal influenza vaccination draws in few new T cells.

Trimming removed 6 bases from V and 0 bases from J, with 10 bases in between. The germline CDR1 and CDR2 sequences are MDHEN and SYDVKM. The CDR3 contains 14 residues. This clonotype was picked up many times. What it recognizes is unknown. TCRdb re-called the RT-PCR reads with MiXCR, one entry per CDR3 protein. Altogether 400,000 to 650,000 distinct CDR3 sequences are present, approximately 6.9% being singletons, with the ten largest covering around 12%. The V gene is TRBV28, the J gene TRBJ2-3, with D possibly TRBD2 on 6 matching bases. This TCR derives from a man aged 45 to 75 who received an inactivated influenza vaccine. Specimen: PBMCs from blood, collected roughly 24 months after vaccination. The CDR3 protein is CASRGGISTDTQYF. The CDR3 DNA follows: TGTGCCAGCAGGGGCGGGATCAGCACAGATACGCAGTATTTT.